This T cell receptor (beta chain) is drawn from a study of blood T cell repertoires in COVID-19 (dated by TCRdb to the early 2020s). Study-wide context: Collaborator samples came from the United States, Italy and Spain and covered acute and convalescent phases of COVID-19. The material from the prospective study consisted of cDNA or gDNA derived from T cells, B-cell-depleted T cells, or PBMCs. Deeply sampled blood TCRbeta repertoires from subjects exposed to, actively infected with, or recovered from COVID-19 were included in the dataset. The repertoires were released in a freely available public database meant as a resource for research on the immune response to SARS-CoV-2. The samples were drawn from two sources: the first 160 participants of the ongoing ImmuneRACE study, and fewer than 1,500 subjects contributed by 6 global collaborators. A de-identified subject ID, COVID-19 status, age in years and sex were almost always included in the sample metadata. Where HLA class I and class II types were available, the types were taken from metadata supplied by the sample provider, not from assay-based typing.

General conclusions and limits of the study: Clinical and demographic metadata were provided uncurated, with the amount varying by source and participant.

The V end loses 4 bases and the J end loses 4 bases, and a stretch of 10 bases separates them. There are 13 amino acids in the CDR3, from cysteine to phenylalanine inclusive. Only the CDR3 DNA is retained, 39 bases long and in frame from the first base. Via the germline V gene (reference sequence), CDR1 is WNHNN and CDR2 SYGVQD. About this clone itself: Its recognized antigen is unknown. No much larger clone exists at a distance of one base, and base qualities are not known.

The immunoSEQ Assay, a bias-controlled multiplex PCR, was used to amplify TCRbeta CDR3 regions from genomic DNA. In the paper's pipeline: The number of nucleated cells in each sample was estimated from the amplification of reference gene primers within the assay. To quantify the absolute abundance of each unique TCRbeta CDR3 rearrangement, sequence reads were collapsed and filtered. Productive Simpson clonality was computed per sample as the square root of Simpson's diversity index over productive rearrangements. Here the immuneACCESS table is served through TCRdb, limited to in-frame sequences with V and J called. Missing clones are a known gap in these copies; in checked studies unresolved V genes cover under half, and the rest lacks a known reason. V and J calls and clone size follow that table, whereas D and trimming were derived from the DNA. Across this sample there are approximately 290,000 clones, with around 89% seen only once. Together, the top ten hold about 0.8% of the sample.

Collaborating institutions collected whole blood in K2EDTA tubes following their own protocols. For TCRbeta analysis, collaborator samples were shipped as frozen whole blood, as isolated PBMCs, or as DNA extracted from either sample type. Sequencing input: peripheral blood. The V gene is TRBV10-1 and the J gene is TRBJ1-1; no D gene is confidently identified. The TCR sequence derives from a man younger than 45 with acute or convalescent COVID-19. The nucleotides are TGCGCCAGCAGTGCGGTGTCGAGCACTGAAGCTTTCTTT. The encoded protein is CASSAVSSTEAFF.